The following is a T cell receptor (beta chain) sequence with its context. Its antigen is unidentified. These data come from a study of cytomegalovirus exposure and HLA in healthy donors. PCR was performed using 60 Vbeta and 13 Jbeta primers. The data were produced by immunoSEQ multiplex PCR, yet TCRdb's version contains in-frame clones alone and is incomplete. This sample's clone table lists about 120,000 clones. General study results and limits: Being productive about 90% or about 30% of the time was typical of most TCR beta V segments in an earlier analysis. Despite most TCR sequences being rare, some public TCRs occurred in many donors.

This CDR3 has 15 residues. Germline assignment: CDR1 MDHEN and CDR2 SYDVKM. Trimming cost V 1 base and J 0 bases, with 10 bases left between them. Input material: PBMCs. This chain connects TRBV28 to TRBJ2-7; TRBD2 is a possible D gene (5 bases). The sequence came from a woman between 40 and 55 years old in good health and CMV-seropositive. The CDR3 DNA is TGTGCCAGCAGTTTATATACGGGAAGCTCCTACGAGCAGTACTTC. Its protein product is CASSLYTGSSYEQYF.